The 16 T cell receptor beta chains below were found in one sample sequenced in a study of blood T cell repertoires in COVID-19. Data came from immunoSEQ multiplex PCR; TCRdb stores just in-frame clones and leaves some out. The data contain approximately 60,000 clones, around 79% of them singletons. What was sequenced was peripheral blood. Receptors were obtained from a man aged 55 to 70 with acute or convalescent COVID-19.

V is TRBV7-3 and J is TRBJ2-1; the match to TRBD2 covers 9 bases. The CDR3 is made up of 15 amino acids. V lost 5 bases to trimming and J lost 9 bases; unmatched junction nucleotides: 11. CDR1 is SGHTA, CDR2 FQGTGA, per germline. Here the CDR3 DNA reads TGTGCCAGCAGCCCCCTGGGCGGGGGGGCCGGTGAGCAGTTCTTC. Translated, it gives CASSPLGGGAGEQFF. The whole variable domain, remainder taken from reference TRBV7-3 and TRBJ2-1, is GAGVSQTPSNKVTEKGKYVELRCDPISGHTALYWYRQSLGQGPEFLIYFQGTGAADDSGLPNDRFFAVRPEGSVSTLKIQRTERGDSAVYLCASSPLGGGAGEQFFGPGTRLTVL.

In nucleotides, the CDR3 is TGTGCCTGGACTTACAACAGGCCGAACACTGAAGCTTTCTTT. Its protein product is CAWTYNRPNTEAFF. The chain employs TRBV30 and TRBJ1-1; D might be TRBD1 (5 bases). The germline V gene has CDR1 GTSNPN and CDR2 SVGIG (reference sequence). The CDR3 has 14 amino acids. V lost 4 bases to trimming and J lost 1 base, with 13 bases between them. The full variable domain, in which reference TRBV30 and TRBJ1-1 provide the parts outside the CDR3, is SQTIHQWPATLVQPVGSPLSLECTVEGTSNPNLYWYRQAAGRGLQLLFYSVGIGQISSEVPQNLSASRPQDRQFILSSKKLLLSDSGFYLCAWTYNRPNTEAFFGQGTRLTVV.

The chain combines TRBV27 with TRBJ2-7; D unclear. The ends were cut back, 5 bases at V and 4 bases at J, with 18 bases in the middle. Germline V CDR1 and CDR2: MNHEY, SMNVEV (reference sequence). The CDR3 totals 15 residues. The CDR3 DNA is TGTGCCAGCAGTCCACATCATCCGACAAGATACGAGCAGTACTTC. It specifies CASSPHHPTRYEQYF.

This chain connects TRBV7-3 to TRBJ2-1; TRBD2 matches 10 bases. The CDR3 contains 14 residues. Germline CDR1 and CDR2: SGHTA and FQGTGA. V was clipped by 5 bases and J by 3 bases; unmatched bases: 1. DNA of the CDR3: TGTGCCAGCAGCCGGACTAGCGGCTACAATGAGCAGTTCTTC. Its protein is CASSRTSGYNEQFF.

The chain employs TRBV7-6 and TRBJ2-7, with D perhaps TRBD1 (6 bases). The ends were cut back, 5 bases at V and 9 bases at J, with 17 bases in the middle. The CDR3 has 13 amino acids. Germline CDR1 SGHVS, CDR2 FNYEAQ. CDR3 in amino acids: CASSDRETGGQYF. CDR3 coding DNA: TGTGCCAGCAGCGACAGAGAGACAGGAGGGCAGTACTTC.

The CDR3 reads CASSLERGLYEQYF. In nucleotides, the CDR3 is TGCGCCAGCAGCTTGGAAAGGGGGCTTTACGAGCAGTACTTC. The chain links TRBV5-1 to TRBJ2-7; TRBD1 aligns across 7 bases. This CDR3 has 14 amino acids. The V segment lost 0 bases and the J segment 4 bases; nucleotides outside the gene matches: 4. Germline lookup yields CDR1 SGHRS and CDR2 YFSETQ.

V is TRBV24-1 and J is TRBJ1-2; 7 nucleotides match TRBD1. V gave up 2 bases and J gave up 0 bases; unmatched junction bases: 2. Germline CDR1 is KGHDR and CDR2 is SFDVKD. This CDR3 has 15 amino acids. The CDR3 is CATSDSQGPNYGYTF. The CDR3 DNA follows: TGTGCCACCAGTGATTCACAGGGGCCTAACTATGGCTACACCTTC.

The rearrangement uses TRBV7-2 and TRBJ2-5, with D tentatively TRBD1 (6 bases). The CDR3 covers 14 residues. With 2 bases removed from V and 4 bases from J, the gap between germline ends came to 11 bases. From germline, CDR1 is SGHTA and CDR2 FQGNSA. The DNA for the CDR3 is TGTGCCAGCAGCTTATACAGGGTCGGAGAGACCCAGTACTTC. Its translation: CASSLYRVGETQYF.

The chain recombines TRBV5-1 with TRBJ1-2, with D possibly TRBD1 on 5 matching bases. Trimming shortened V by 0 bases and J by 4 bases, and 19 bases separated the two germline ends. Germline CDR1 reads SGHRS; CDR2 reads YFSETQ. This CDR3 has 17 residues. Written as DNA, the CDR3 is TGCGCCAGCAGCTTGGATGGAGGGGCCTACTATTTCTATGGCTACACCTTC. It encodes CASSLDGGAYYFYGYTF.

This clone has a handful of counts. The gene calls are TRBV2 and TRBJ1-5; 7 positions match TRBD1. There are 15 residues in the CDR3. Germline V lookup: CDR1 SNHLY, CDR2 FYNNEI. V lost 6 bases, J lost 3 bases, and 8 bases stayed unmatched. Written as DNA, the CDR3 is TGTGCCAGCAGGGGGTTGACAGGGTTCAATCAGCCCCAGCATTTT. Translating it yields CASRGLTGFNQPQHF.

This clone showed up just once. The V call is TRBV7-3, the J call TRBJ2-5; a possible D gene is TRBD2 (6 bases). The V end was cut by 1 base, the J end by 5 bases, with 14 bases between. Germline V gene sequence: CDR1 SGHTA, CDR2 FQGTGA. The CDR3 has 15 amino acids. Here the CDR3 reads CASSLNTGAGETQYF. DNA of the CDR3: TGTGCCAGCAGCTTAAACACGGGAGCTGGGGAGACCCAGTACTTC.

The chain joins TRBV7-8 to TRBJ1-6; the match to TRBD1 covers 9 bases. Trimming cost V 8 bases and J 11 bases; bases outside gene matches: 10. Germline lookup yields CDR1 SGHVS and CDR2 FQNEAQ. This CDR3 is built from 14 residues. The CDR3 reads CASEPGQGSPPLHF. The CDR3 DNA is TGTGCCAGCGAACCGGGACAGGGCTCACCACCCCTCCACTTT.

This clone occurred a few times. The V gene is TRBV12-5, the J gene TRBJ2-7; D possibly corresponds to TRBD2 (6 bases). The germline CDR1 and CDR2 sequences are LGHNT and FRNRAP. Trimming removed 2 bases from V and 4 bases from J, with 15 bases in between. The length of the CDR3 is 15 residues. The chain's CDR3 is CASGLSAGRRYEQYF. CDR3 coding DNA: TGTGCTAGTGGTTTGTCGGCAGGGAGGCGGTACGAGCAGTACTTC.

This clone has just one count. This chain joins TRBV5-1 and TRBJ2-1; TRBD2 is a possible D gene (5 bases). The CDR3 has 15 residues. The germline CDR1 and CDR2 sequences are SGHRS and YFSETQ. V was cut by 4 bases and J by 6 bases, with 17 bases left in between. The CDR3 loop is CASSPPEAGSNEQFF. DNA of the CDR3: TGCGCCAGCAGCCCGCCGGAGGCTGGGAGCAATGAGCAGTTCTTC.

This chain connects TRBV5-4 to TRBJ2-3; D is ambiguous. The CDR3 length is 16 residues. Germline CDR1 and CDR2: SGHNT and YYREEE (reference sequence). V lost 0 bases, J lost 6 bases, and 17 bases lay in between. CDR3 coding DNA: TGTGCCAGCAGCTTGGCCTCGACCGCGGTAGCCGATACGCAGTATTTT. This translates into CASSLASTAVADTQYF.

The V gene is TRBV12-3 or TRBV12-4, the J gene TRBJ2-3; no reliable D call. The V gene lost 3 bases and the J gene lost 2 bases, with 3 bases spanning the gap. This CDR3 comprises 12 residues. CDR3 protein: CASSFHTDTQYF. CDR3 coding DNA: TGTGCCAGCAGTTTCCACACAGATACGCAGTATTTT.